Below, 28 T cell receptor beta chains from the same sample are listed, as sequenced in a study of CD4 T cell repertoires in COVID-19. These memory T cells were uncultured and sequenced directly after ex vivo isolation. Sequenced by immunoSEQ multiplex PCR; TCRdb stores in-frame clones only, minus some. The sample has 20,000 to 30,000 clones; 93% are singletons. The material was circulating follicular helper CD4+ T cells (cTfh) from blood, obtained before the COVID-19 pandemic. Receptor source: a human donor who had COVID-19.

This clone was detected a few times. This sequence joins TRBV2 and TRBJ1-2; D call uncertain. Germline assignment: CDR1 SNHLY and CDR2 FYNNEI. V was pared by 2 bases and J by 6 bases, with 13 bases between. The CDR3 spans 14 residues. In DNA, the CDR3 is TGTGCCAGCAGTGAATCCGGGATCTTAGATGGCTACACCTTC. As protein: CASSESGILDGYTF.

J is TRBJ2-7 and V is TRBV28; D not resolved. CDR3 length: 12 residues. From germline, CDR1 is MDHEN and CDR2 SYDVKM. Trimming removed 8 bases from V and 1 base from J, with 9 bases in between. The CDR3 protein is CASGSRSYEQYF. CDR3 DNA: TGTGCCAGCGGCTCCAGGTCCTACGAGCAGTACTTC.

This chain links TRBV29-1 with TRBJ2-1; 10 positions agree with TRBD1. Germline CDR1 SQVTM, CDR2 ANQGSEA. This CDR3 is 13 amino acids long. V lost 1 base and J lost 8; bases outside the gene matches: 2. The CDR3 bases are TGCAGCGTTGAAGGACAGGGGGCCGATGAGCAGTTCTTC. This codes for CSVEGQGADEQFF.

The chain employs TRBV18 and TRBJ2-1; TRBD2 matches at 11 bases. Germline V CDR1 and CDR2: KGHSH, LQKENI. With 5 bases clipped from V and 6 bases from J, the junction kept 6 bases outside the gene matches. CDR3 size: 15 residues. CDR3 coding DNA: TGTGCCAGCTCAACCTATAGCGGGGGGGTCAATGAGCAGTTCTTC. The encoded protein is CASSTYSGGVNEQFF.

The chain is built from TRBV7-2 and TRBJ2-5, with TRBD1 as a possible D gene (6 bases). From germline, CDR1 is SGHTA and CDR2 FQGNSA. V was trimmed by 3 bases and J by 5 bases, leaving 16 bases between them. CDR3 length: 15 residues. The CDR3 sequence: CASSFSRGAGETQYF. In DNA, the CDR3 is TGTGCCAGCAGCTTTTCCAGGGGCGCCGGGGAGACCCAGTACTTC.

This chain uses TRBV6-5 with TRBJ1-2; D unclear. The V and J ends lost 5 bases and 5 bases respectively, with 9 bases between them. From germline, CDR1 is MNHEY and CDR2 SVGAGI. The CDR3 has 12 residues. The CDR3 region is CASSLDTYGYTF. The CDR3 nucleotides are TGTGCCAGCAGTCTCGACACGTATGGCTACACCTTC.

The chain combines TRBV2 with TRBJ2-3, with TRBD1 identical over 9 bases. In germline, CDR1 is SNHLY, CDR2 FYNNEI. J gave up 6 bases and V 6 bases, and 4 bases lay outside the gene matches. This CDR3 is built from 13 residues. CDR3 sequence: CASSRDRADTQYF. CDR3 in DNA: TGTGCCAGCAGCCGGGACAGGGCTGATACGCAGTATTTT.

The V call is TRBV11-2, the J call TRBJ1-2; 8 bases agree with TRBD1. Germline CDR1 is SGHAT and CDR2 is FQNNGV. The CDR3 covers 13 residues. V was pared by 5 bases and J by 7 bases, with 6 bases of the junction left unmatched. This CDR3 is CASSEQGAGGYTF. CDR3 nucleotides: TGTGCCAGCAGCGAGCAGGGGGCGGGTGGCTACACCTTC.

This chain links TRBV6-1 with TRBJ2-7, with a tentative D call TRBD1 (6 bases). Germline-derived CDR1 and CDR2 are MNHNS and SASEGT. The CDR3 has 14 amino acids. The V and J ends lost 6 bases and 2 bases respectively, with 14 bases between them. CDR3 bases: TGTGCCAGCAGGTCCTCACAGGGCGCCTACGAGCAGTACTTC. This encodes CASRSSQGAYEQYF.

About this clone: A junction boundary mismatches the germline segment, possibly from a read error. The chain carries TRBV29-1 and TRBJ2-2; TRBD1 aligns across 10 bases. This CDR3 comprises 12 residues. Germline V gives CDR1 SQVTM, CDR2 ANQGSEA. In DNA form, the CDR3 reads TGTCACCGGGACAGGGGCACCGGGGAGCTGTTTTTT. It translates to CHRDRGTGELFF.

The rearrangement links TRBV6-6 to TRBJ1-5; D is unresolved. The length of the CDR3 is 13 residues. V was trimmed by 4 bases and J by 4 bases, leaving 8 bases between them. Germline CDR1 reads MNHNY; CDR2 reads SVGAGI (reference sequence). The CDR3 coding sequence is TGTGCCAGCAGTTTCGGGTCGAATCAGCCCCAGCATTTT. Residues: CASSFGSNQPQHF.

V and J are TRBV7-2 and TRBJ2-3; a weak D match, TRBD2 (5 bases). With 5 bases removed from V and 1 base from J, the gap between germline ends came to 10 bases. The CDR3 spans 14 residues. The germline V gene has CDR1 SGHTA and CDR2 FQGNSA. CDR3 sequence (DNA): TGTGCCAGCAGCATGAGCGGTGGCACAGATACGCAGTATTTT. Encoded protein: CASSMSGGTDTQYF.

This clone was seen just once. V gene TRBV6-1 combines with J gene TRBJ2-1; weak D call: TRBD1 (5 bases). CDR1 is MNHNS and CDR2 is SASEGT in the germline V gene. This CDR3 region has 12 residues. V was trimmed by 0 bases and J by 12 bases, leaving 9 bases between them. CDR3 sequence: CASSEAGPRQFF. DNA for the CDR3: TGTGCCAGCAGTGAAGCGGGGCCCCGGCAGTTCTTC.

This chain links TRBV6-5 with TRBJ2-2; maybe TRBD1 (7 bases). Germline assignment: CDR1 MNHEY and CDR2 SVGAGI. Trimming took 6 bases from V and 6 from J, leaving 17 bases between them. This CDR3 is built from 15 residues. CDR3 in DNA: TGTGCCAGCAGACGACAGGGAGGCATTGCCGGGGAGCTGTTTTTT. Amino acids: CASRRQGGIAGELFF.

This rearrangement joins TRBV4-2 to TRBJ2-3; tentative D call: TRBD2 (5 bases). Trimming pared 4 bases from V and 1 base from J, leaving 15 bases between. The CDR3 is 16 residues long. Germline CDR1 LGHNA, CDR2 YNFKEQ. Written as DNA, the CDR3 is TGTGCCAGCAGCCTCATCGGGATAATGGGCACAGATACGCAGTATTTT. Its protein product is CASSLIGIMGTDTQYF.

The chain links TRBV5-1 to TRBJ2-3; no reliable D call. Trimming shortened V by 4 bases and J by 5 bases, and 11 bases separated the two germline ends. This CDR3 region has 13 residues. Germline V gene sequence: CDR1 SGHRS, CDR2 YFSETQ. CDR3 sequence reads: CASSRTPEDTQYF. DNA for the CDR3: TGCGCCAGCAGCAGAACACCCGAAGATACGCAGTATTTT.

The gene calls are TRBV5-8 and TRBJ2-1; 8 bases align to TRBD2. J was trimmed by 4 bases and V by 6 bases; bases with no gene match: 9. Germline lookup yields CDR1 SGHTS and CDR2 YDEGEE. The CDR3 contains 15 residues. CDR3 sequence (DNA): TGTGCCAGCACCGAAGGACTAGCTCCATACAATGAGCAGTTCTTC. Its translation is CASTEGLAPYNEQFF.

The rearrangement links TRBV18 to TRBJ2-1; 12 bases agree with TRBD2. The CDR3 spans 14 residues. CDR1 and CDR2 from the germline V gene are KGHSH and LQKENI. The J segment lost 9 bases and the V segment lost 5 bases, leaving 5 bases of the junction unmatched. The CDR3 protein is CASSSLLAGGEQFF. CDR3 in DNA: TGTGCCAGCTCATCCTTACTAGCGGGAGGTGAGCAGTTCTTC. The full variable domain, in which reference TRBV18 and TRBJ2-1 provide the parts outside the CDR3, is NAGVMQNPRHLVRRRGQEARLRCSPMKGHSHVYWYRQLPEEGLKFMVYLQKENIIDESGMPKERFSAEFPKEGPSILRIQQVVRGDSAAYFCASSSLLAGGEQFFGPGTRLTVL.

The V call is TRBV28, the J call TRBJ1-2, with D uncertain. The CDR3 length is 15 residues. Germline V lookup: CDR1 MDHEN, CDR2 SYDVKM. V was clipped by 4 bases and J by 0 bases, with 12 bases between them. The CDR3 protein is CASSSPSGSNYGYTF. The CDR3 nucleotides are TGTGCCAGCAGTTCCCCATCGGGGTCTAACTATGGCTACACCTTC.

V gene TRBV28 combines with J gene TRBJ2-3, with TRBD2 matching 7 bases. The J segment lost 8 bases and the V segment lost 4 bases, leaving 15 bases of the junction unmatched. Looked up from germline, CDR1 is MDHEN and CDR2 is SYDVKM. The CDR3 is 16 amino acids. The CDR3 region is CASSSTGTTSEGTQYF. The CDR3 nucleotides read TGTGCCAGCAGTTCCACCGGGACTACATCGGAGGGTACGCAGTATTTT.

This clone was detected a few times. This chain links TRBV11-2 with TRBJ1-1, with TRBD1 matching over 7 bases. Trimming cost V 4 bases and J 5 bases; bases outside gene matches: 10. Germline CDR1 is SGHAT and CDR2 is FQNNGV. The CDR3 covers 15 residues. CDR3 amino acids: CASSSTYRGDTEAFF. DNA of the CDR3: TGTGCCAGCAGCTCCACGTACAGGGGAGATACTGAAGCTTTCTTT.

This sequence joins TRBV7-3 and TRBJ1-2; possible D gene TRBD1, 5 bases. This CDR3 is built from 13 residues. The V gene lost 6 bases and the J gene lost 7 bases, with 15 bases spanning the gap. CDR1 and CDR2 (germline): SGHTA, FQGTGA. The CDR3 loop is CASSTGTGGGYTF. The DNA of the CDR3 is TGTGCCAGCAGTACCGGGACGGGGGGTGGCTACACCTTC.

The rearrangement links TRBV10-3 to TRBJ1-4, with D perhaps matching TRBD1 (6 bases). V lost 6 bases and J lost 7, with 12 bases in between. Germline values: CDR1 ENHRY, CDR2 SYGVKD. This CDR3 is built from 13 residues. The CDR3 region is CAISANRAEKLFF. CDR3 coding DNA: TGTGCCATCAGCGCCAACAGGGCTGAAAAACTGTTTTTT.

V usage is TRBV6-1 and J usage is TRBJ2-5; 9 bases match TRBD1. The CDR3 has 15 residues. V shed 4 bases, J shed 5 bases, and the junction held 8 bases outside the gene matches. Germline loops: CDR1 MNHNS, CDR2 SASEGT. CDR3 nucleotides: TGTGCCAGCAGTGTCGGGACAGGGTGGTCGGAGACCCAGTACTTC. This codes for CASSVGTGWSETQYF.

This clone was detected once. The rearrangement uses TRBV2 and TRBJ2-1, with a weak D call TRBD2 (5 bases). The CDR3 runs to 13 residues. With 11 bases removed from V and 4 bases from J, the gap between germline ends came to 15 bases. CDR1 and CDR2 (germline): SNHLY, FYNNEI. CDR3 nucleotide sequence: TGTGCCGTCGAGAAAACTAGGTACAATGAGCAGTTCTTC. It specifies CAVEKTRYNEQFF.

The chain is built from TRBV5-4 and TRBJ2-5, with 9 nucleotides matching TRBD1. The CDR3 consists of 15 residues. The J segment lost 2 bases and the V segment lost 0 bases, leaving 2 bases of the junction unmatched. CDR1 is SGHNT and CDR2 is YYREEE in the germline V gene (reference sequence). CDR3 in DNA: TGTGCCAGCAGCTTGGGGACAGGGGATCAAGAGACCCAGTACTTC. Translated: CASSLGTGDQETQYF.

This clone has a handful of counts. This chain joins TRBV9 and TRBJ2-3; weak D call: TRBD2 (5 bases). The CDR3 length is 15 residues. Germline V CDR1 and CDR2: SGDLS, YYNGEE. Trimming cost V 0 bases and J 1 base, with 9 bases left between them. The DNA for the CDR3 is TGTGCCAGCAGCGTAGTTCCAGCGGGCACAGATACGCAGTATTTT. Its translation is CASSVVPAGTDTQYF. Full variable domain (outside the CDR3, taken from reference TRBV9 and TRBJ2-3): DSGVTQTPKHLITATGQRVTLRCSPRSGDLSVYWYQQSLDQGLQFLIQYYNGEERAKGNILERFSAQQFPDLHSELNLSSLELGDSALYFCASSVVPAGTDTQYFGPGTRLTVL.

This clone was seen once. The V and J genes are TRBV5-8 and TRBJ1-1, with D possibly being TRBD1 (6 bases). Trimming took off 4 bases at V and 6 bases at J, with 16 bases between the two ends. This CDR3 comprises 14 residues. Germline V gene data show CDR1 as SGHTS and CDR2 as YDEGEE. The CDR3: CASSLQQGWAEAFF. Here the CDR3 DNA reads TGTGCCAGCAGCCTTCAACAGGGTTGGGCTGAAGCTTTCTTT.